This entry lists 30 T cell receptor beta chains sequenced from one sample in a study of T cells in Graves' hyperthyroidism and ophthalmopathy. RNA transcripts were the template for amplifying TCR beta CDR3 regions. The HTBI set primed first-round TCR CDR3 RT-PCR. From the multiplex PCR reads, TCRdb called clonotypes with MiXCR, one entry per CDR3 protein. The table lists 450,000 to 650,000 distinct CDR3 sequences, more than 15% of them singletons. Sequenced: blood. These receptors were taken from a woman younger than 30 with Graves' ophthalmopathy.

The gene calls are TRBV5-6 and TRBJ2-2; D unclear. The CDR3 is made up of 14 amino acids. The ends were cut back, 4 bases at V and 6 bases at J, with 13 bases in the middle. Germline CDR1 reads SGHDT; CDR2 reads YYEEEE. The CDR3 DNA reads as TGTGCCAGCAGCCTTCCCTACGGATCCGGGGAGCTGTTTTTT. Its translation: CASSLPYGSGELFF.

This clonotype was observed many times. This may be a read error, as it is one base from a much larger clone. The J gene is TRBJ2-5, the V gene TRBV7-9; D not certain. This CDR3 region has 10 residues. V shed 5 bases and J shed 3 bases, with 1 base lying between them. Per the germline V gene, CDR1 is SEHNR and CDR2 is FQNEAQ (reference sequence). The CDR3 nucleotides read TGTGCCAGCAGCAAAGAGACCCAGTACTTC. It encodes CASSKETQYF. The entire variable domain, with the rest obtained from reference TRBV7-9 and TRBJ2-5, is as follows: DTGVSQNPRHKITKRGQNVTFRCDPISEHNRLYWYRQTLGQGPEFLTYFQNEAQLEKSRLLSDRFSAERPKGSFSTLEIQRTEQGDSAMYLCASSKETQYFGPGTRLLVL.

J is TRBJ2-7 and V is TRBV4-1, with 8 positions matching TRBD1. The CDR3 runs 15 residues. The germline gives CDR1 MGHRA, CDR2 YSYEKL. The V and J ends lost 4 bases and 0 bases, in that order; junction bases with no gene match: 5. The DNA for the CDR3 is TGCGCCAGCAGCCCAGAGGACAGGGCCTCCTACGAGCAGTACTTC. This sequence encodes CASSPEDRASYEQYF.

This clonotype was recorded many times. V usage is TRBV15 and J usage is TRBJ2-5; the D gene is possibly TRBD1 (5 bases). The V gene lost 0 bases and the J gene lost 0 bases, with 11 bases spanning the gap. This CDR3 spans 16 amino acids. Germline values: CDR1 LNHNV, CDR2 YYDKDF (reference sequence). The chain's CDR3 is CATSREGHAYQETQYF. DNA of the CDR3: TGTGCCACCAGCAGAGAAGGACACGCGTACCAAGAGACCCAGTACTTC.

This clonotype was detected ten times or more. The chain recombines TRBV27 with TRBJ2-7; D is possibly TRBD2 (5 bases). The V gene's germline CDR1 is MNHEY and CDR2 SMNVEV (reference sequence). The germline V and J ends were trimmed by 3 bases and 2 bases, with 11 bases remaining between them. The CDR3 has 14 amino acids. In nucleotides, the CDR3 is TGTGCCAGCAGTTTTATCGCGGGCACCTACGAGCAGTACTTC. Translation: CASSFIAGTYEQYF.

In this sample, this clonotype turned up many times. The chain uses TRBV10-3 and TRBJ2-7; D is unresolved. Looked up from germline, CDR1 is ENHRY and CDR2 is SYGVKD. Trimming removed 4 bases at V and 5 bases at J, with 6 bases between. The CDR3 covers 11 residues. This CDR3 is CAISAEDEQYF. CDR3 DNA: TGTGCCATCAGTGCCGAAGACGAGCAGTACTTC.

With respect to this clonotype: A read error may explain this, as a much larger clone is one base away. This CDR3 is missing its conserved last phenylalanine or tryptophan, likely due to a read error. The chain couples TRBV11-1 to TRBJ2-1; 7 bases are shared with TRBD1. This CDR3 has 17 residues. Germline V lookup: CDR1 SGHAT, CDR2 FQDESV (reference sequence). J lost 0 bases, V lost 6 bases, and 11 bases had no gene match. This chain's CDR3 is CASSFRTGRSSYNEQFL. The CDR3 DNA reads TGTGCCAGCAGTTTCCGGACAGGTAGAAGCTCCTACAATGAGCAGTTCCTC.

The V call is TRBV5-1, the J call TRBJ2-5; D gene unclear. Between the trimmed V and J ends, which lost 0 bases and 1 base, there was a span of 10 bases. Germline V gene data show CDR1 as SGHRS and CDR2 as YFSETQ. The CDR3 covers 15 residues. The DNA for the CDR3 is TGCGCCAGCAGCTTGGTGGGCAATTCCCAAGAGACCCAGTACTTC. Residues: CASSLVGNSQETQYF.

Many counts were recorded for this clonotype. The rearrangement joins TRBV20-1 to TRBJ2-7; TRBD2 matches 13 bases. Unmatched junction bases numbered 7, after V lost 4 bases and J lost 7 bases. The CDR3 is 14 amino acids. Germline V gene sequence: CDR1 DFQATT, CDR2 SNEGSKA (reference sequence). CDR3 residues: CSAKKGLAGDEQYF. Here the CDR3 DNA reads TGCAGTGCTAAGAAAGGACTAGCGGGAGATGAGCAGTACTTC.

At least ten counts were recorded for this clonotype. V is TRBV9 and J is TRBJ1-1; the D gene is possibly TRBD1 (5 bases). Deletions cut 3 bases from V and 3 bases from J, with 15 bases between. This CDR3 contains 15 residues. The V gene's germline CDR1 is SGDLS and CDR2 YYNGEE. Written as DNA, the CDR3 is TGTGCCAGCAGCGCGGCCGGGGACGTCGACACTGAAGCTTTCTTT. Translation: CASSAAGDVDTEAFF.

This clonotype has a count of ten or more. V and J are TRBV20-1 and TRBJ2-7; D might be TRBD1 (6 bases). Trimming pared 2 bases from V and 3 bases from J, leaving 14 bases between. The length of the CDR3 is 14 residues. Germline V gene lookup returns CDR1 DFQATT and CDR2 SNEGSKA (reference sequence). Here the CDR3 reads CSARLAGDYYEQYF. CDR3 coding DNA: TGCAGTGCTAGACTGGCAGGGGATTACTACGAGCAGTACTTC.

This clonotype came up a few times. J is TRBJ2-7 and V is TRBV20-1, with 11 positions matching TRBD2. CDR1 DFQATT and CDR2 SNEGSKA come from the germline V gene (reference sequence). The V segment lost 6 bases and the J segment 4 bases; nucleotides outside the gene matches: 11. The CDR3 sequence is 15 residues long. The CDR3 protein is CSAGTSGGVRYEQYF. The CDR3 coding sequence is TGCAGTGCCGGGACTAGCGGAGGGGTTCGGTACGAGCAGTACTTC.

This clonotype was counted many times. The V and J genes are TRBV11-2 and TRBJ2-7; 9 nucleotides line up with TRBD2. The CDR3 is made up of 15 amino acids. CDR1 and CDR2 (germline): SGHAT, FQNNGV. The V gene end was trimmed by 5 bases and the J gene end by 0 bases; junction bases not matched to a gene: 5. The chain's CDR3 is CASSISSGSSYEQYF. The DNA for the CDR3 is TGTGCCAGCAGCATCAGTAGCGGGAGCTCCTACGAGCAGTACTTC.

The chain's CDR3 is CSARSLAGGPRTDTQYF. In DNA form, the CDR3 reads TGCAGTGCTAGGAGTCTAGCGGGAGGGCCGCGCACAGATACGCAGTATTTT. The rearrangement uses TRBV20-1 and TRBJ2-3; TRBD2 matches at 12 bases. The CDR3 totals 17 residues. Germline V CDR1 and CDR2: DFQATT, SNEGSKA (reference sequence). Trimming removed 3 bases from V and 1 base from J; junction bases left unmatched: 8.

This clonotype was detected only a few times. The V call is TRBV19, the J call TRBJ2-1, with D possibly TRBD1 on 7 matching bases. V lost 7 bases to trimming and J lost 4 bases, with 20 bases between them. The CDR3 is made up of 16 amino acids. Germline V CDR1 and CDR2: LNHDA, SQIVND (reference sequence). The CDR3 bases are TGTGCCAGTAAGGTGACTAGGACAGGAGATTACAATGAGCAGTTCTTC. Its protein product is CASKVTRTGDYNEQFF.

A note on this clonotype: Possible read error: a much larger clone is one base away. The chain carries TRBV7-7 and TRBJ2-5, with TRBD2 matching over 9 bases. The CDR3 has 15 amino acids. The V gene's germline CDR1 is SSHAT and CDR2 FNYEAQ (reference sequence). In nucleotides, the CDR3 is TGTGCTAGCAGCCCCAGCGGGGGGCACCAAGGGACCCAGTACTTC. It encodes CASSPSGGHQGTQYF.

This rearrangement joins TRBV28 to TRBJ1-5; TRBD1 aligns across 12 bases. The germline CDR1 and CDR2 sequences are MDHEN and SYDVKM. CDR3 length equals 14 residues. Losses at the gene ends were 7 bases for V and 6 bases for J; bases not matched to a gene: 4. The CDR3 spells CASIGTGGGQPQHF. In DNA form, the CDR3 reads TGTGCCAGCATAGGGACAGGGGGCGGTCAGCCCCAGCATTTT.

The chain links TRBV5-1 to TRBJ2-7, with 9 bases aligning to TRBD1. V trimming: 4 bases; J trimming: 4 bases; junction bases outside the gene matches: 9. This CDR3 is built from 15 residues. Germline assignment: CDR1 SGHRS and CDR2 YFSETQ. The CDR3 DNA is TGCGCCAGCAGCGGGCCGGGACAGGGATATTACGAGCAGTACTTC. Protein: CASSGPGQGYYEQYF.

Comments on this clonotype: A much larger clone differs from this one at a single base, so this may be a read error. V gene TRBV15 combines with J gene TRBJ1-2; tentative D call: TRBD1 (5 bases). Germline values: CDR1 LNHNV, CDR2 YYDKDF (reference sequence). The CDR3 sequence is 13 residues long. The V end was cut by 0 bases, the J end by 10 bases, with 12 bases between. CDR3 region: CATSRDEGHDYTF. The CDR3 DNA reads as TGTGCCACCAGCAGAGATGAGGGGCATGACTACACCTTC.

This clonotype was seen repeatedly, ten times or more. This chain uses TRBV7-2 with TRBJ2-3; D ambiguous. The CDR3 sequence is 10 residues long. Germline values: CDR1 SGHTA, CDR2 FQGNSA. The germline V and J ends were trimmed by 7 bases and 3 bases, with 2 bases remaining between them. The CDR3 loop is CASTTDTQYF. Written as DNA, the CDR3 is TGTGCCAGCACGACAGATACGCAGTATTTT.

This clonotype was counted many times. The gene calls are TRBV15 and TRBJ2-3; TRBD1 matches at 7 bases. CDR1 LNHNV and CDR2 YYDKDF come from the germline V gene (reference sequence). This CDR3 is built from 17 residues. The V and J ends lost 0 bases and 3 bases, in that order; junction bases with no gene match: 9. The chain's CDR3 is CATSRDVGDRRTDTQYF. Written as DNA, the CDR3 is TGTGCCACCAGCAGAGATGTAGGGGACAGACGAACAGATACGCAGTATTTT.

In this sample, this clonotype turned up many times. The V gene is TRBV3-1, the J gene TRBJ2-7, with TRBD2 matching over 9 bases. Trimming took 0 bases from V and 2 from J; bases not matched to a gene: 11. Germline CDR1 reads LGHDT; CDR2 reads YNNKEL (reference sequence). The CDR3 extends over 18 amino acids. CDR3 bases: TGTGCCAGCAGCCAAGACCCCTCCCTAGCGGGGAAACCCTACGAGCAGTACTTC. Protein: CASSQDPSLAGKPYEQYF.

This clonotype has ten or more counts. The chain carries TRBV7-2 and TRBJ1-2; D gene uncertain. Germline V gene data show CDR1 as SGHTA and CDR2 as FQGNSA. The CDR3 is 12 residues long. V was clipped by 1 base and J by 5 bases, with 5 bases between them. CDR3: CASSLGEYGYTF. CDR3 nucleotide sequence: TGTGCCAGCAGCTTAGGTGAATATGGCTACACCTTC.

The V and J genes are TRBV3-1 and TRBJ2-7; 8 bases map to TRBD1. The CDR3 sequence is 15 residues long. J was trimmed by 7 bases and V by 7 bases; bases with no gene match: 15. Germline-derived CDR1 and CDR2 are LGHDT and YNNKEL (reference sequence). DNA for the CDR3: TGTGCCAGCAACGCGAGACAGGGGTCCCTTGGAGAGCAGTACTTC. Translating it yields CASNARQGSLGEQYF.

This clonotype was seen more than once but under ten times. This chain links TRBV16 with TRBJ1-1; D remains unclear. CDR1 is KGHSY, CDR2 FQNENV, per germline. This CDR3 spans 11 amino acids. V was pared by 3 bases and J by 8 bases, with 7 bases between. The CDR3 reads CASSHLQEAFF. In nucleotides, the CDR3 is TGTGCCAGCAGCCACCTGCAGGAAGCTTTCTTT.

J is TRBJ1-6 and V is TRBV29-1, with a tentative D call TRBD1 (5 bases). The CDR3 length is 14 residues. V was cut by 4 bases and J by 8 bases, with 15 bases left in between. Per the germline V gene, CDR1 is SQVTM and CDR2 is ANQGSEA. The CDR3 region is CSVAPGQGHSPLHF. DNA of the CDR3: TGCAGCGTTGCCCCGGGGCAGGGCCATTCACCCCTCCACTTT.

This clonotype was counted at least ten times. The rearrangement links TRBV5-1 to TRBJ2-1, with 7 bases identical to TRBD1. Germline CDR1 reads SGHRS; CDR2 reads YFSETQ. This CDR3 comprises 13 residues. J lost 6 bases, V lost 4 bases, and 4 bases had no gene match. In DNA form, the CDR3 reads TGCGCCAGCAGCCCTGACAGGGCCAATGAGCAGTTCTTC. Translating gives CASSPDRANEQFF.

V usage is TRBV29-1 and J usage is TRBJ2-5; D unclear. Trimming shortened V by 2 bases and J by 1 base, and 11 bases separated the two germline ends. CDR1 is SQVTM, CDR2 ANQGSEA, per germline. CDR3 length: 14 amino acids. In DNA, the CDR3 is TGCAGCGTTGAAATGGCAGGCGGCCAAGAGACCCAGTACTTC. As protein: CSVEMAGGQETQYF. Together with reference TRBV29-1 and TRBJ2-5, the CDR3 gives the full variable domain: SAVISQKPSRDICQRGTSLTIQCQVDSQVTMMFWYRQQPGQSLTLIATANQGSEATYESGFVIDKFPISRPNLTFSTLTVSNMSPEDSSIYLCSVEMAGGQETQYFGPGTRLLVL.

There are a few counts of this clonotype. The gene calls are TRBV6-1 and TRBJ1-6; 8 nucleotides align to TRBD1. The CDR3 is made up of 14 amino acids. CDR1 is MNHNS, CDR2 SASEGT, per germline. V lost 5 bases, J lost 10 bases, and 7 bases stayed unmatched. In nucleotides, the CDR3 is TGTGCCAGCAGTTCCGGGACAGGCGGCTCACCCCTCCACTTT. It specifies CASSSGTGGSPLHF.

Many counts were recorded for this clonotype. This chain joins TRBV20-1 and TRBJ2-1, with TRBD2 identical over 13 bases. There are 17 residues in the CDR3. Trimming took 5 bases from V and 0 from J; bases not matched to a gene: 7. Germline assignment: CDR1 DFQATT and CDR2 SNEGSKA (reference sequence). This chain's CDR3 is CSAGGLAGDLSYNEQFF. DNA for the CDR3: TGCAGTGCTGGCGGACTAGCGGGGGACCTCTCCTACAATGAGCAGTTCTTC.